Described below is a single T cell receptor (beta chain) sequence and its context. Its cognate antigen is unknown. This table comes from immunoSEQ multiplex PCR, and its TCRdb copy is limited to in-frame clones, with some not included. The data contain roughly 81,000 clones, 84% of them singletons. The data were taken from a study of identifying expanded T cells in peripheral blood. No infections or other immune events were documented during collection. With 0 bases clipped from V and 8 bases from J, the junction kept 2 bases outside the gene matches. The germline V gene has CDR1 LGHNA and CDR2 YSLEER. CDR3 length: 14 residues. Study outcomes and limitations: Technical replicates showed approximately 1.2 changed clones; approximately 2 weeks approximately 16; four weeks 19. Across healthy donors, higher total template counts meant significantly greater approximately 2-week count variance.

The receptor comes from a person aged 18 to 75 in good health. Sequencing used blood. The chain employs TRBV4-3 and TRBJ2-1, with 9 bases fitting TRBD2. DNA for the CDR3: TGCGCCAGCAGCCAAGAGTTAGCGGGGGATGAGCAGTTCTTC. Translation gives CASSQELAGDEQFF.